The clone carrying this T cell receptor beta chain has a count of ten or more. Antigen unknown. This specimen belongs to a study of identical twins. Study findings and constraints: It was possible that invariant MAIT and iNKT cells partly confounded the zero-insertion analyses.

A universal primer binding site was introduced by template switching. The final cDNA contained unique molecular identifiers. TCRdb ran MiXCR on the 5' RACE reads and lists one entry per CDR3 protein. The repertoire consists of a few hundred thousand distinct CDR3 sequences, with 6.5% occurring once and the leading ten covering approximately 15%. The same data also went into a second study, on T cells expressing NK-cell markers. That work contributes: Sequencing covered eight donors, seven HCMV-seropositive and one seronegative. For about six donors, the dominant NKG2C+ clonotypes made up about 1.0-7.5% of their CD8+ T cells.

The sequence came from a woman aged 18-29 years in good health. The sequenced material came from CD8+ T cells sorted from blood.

This CDR3 is CSAKSIQGWFF. CDR3 sequence (DNA): TGCAGCGCCAAATCCATACAGGGGTGGTTCTTC. This sequence joins TRBV29-1 and TRBJ2-1; 7 bases line up with TRBD1. After removal of 7 bases from V and 15 bases from J, the junction contained 12 bases not matched to a gene. Germline CDR1 SQVTM, CDR2 ANQGSEA. The CDR3 spans 11 residues.